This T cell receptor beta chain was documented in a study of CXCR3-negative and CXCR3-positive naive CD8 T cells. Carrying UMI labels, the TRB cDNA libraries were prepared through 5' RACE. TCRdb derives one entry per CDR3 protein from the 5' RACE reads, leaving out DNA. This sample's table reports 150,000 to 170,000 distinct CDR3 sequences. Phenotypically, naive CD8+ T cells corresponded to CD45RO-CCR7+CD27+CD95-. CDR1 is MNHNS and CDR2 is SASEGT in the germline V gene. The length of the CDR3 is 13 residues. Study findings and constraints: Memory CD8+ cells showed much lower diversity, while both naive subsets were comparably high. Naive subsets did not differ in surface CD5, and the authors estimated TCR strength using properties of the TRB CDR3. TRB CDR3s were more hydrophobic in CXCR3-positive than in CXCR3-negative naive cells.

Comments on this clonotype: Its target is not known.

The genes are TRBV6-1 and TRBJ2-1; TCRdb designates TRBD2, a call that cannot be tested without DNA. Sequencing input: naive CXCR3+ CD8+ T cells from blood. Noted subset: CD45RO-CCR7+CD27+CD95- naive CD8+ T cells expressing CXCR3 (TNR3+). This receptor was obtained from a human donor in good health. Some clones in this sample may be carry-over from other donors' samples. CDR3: CASKTSGGREQFF.